This T cell receptor beta chain was obtained from a study of cytomegalovirus exposure and HLA in healthy donors. Study-level information: A subsequent analysis reported that the roughly 120 validation repertoires were produced on the same platform that had also been used for the roughly 710 first-cohort repertoires.

Assay used: immunoSEQ multiplex PCR; TCRdb lists only in-frame clones, some missing. Of hundreds of thousands of clones listed, roughly 89% are singletons. Turning to this clone: The antigen is undetermined.

The V gene lost 6 bases and the J gene lost 5 bases, with 16 bases spanning the gap. Germline V gene data show CDR1 as SNHLY and CDR2 as FYNNEI. This CDR3 has 14 amino acids. Notes on the study in general: While the bulk of TCR sequences proved rare, some public TCRs turned up in many donors. The study put roughly 160 TCR beta chains on its list as cytomegalovirus-associated.

J is TRBJ2-5 and V is TRBV2; D is perhaps TRBD1 (6 bases). The sequence was obtained from a woman aged 18 to 35 in good health and CMV-seronegative. Sample: PBMCs. The CDR3 nucleotides read TGTGCCAGCAGAGATATACAGGGACGCGAGACCCAGTACTTC. Protein product: CASRDIQGRETQYF.